Below, 23 T cell receptor beta chains from the same sample are listed, as sequenced in a study of T cells in Graves' hyperthyroidism and ophthalmopathy. From RNA transcripts, TCR beta CDR3 regions were amplified. First-round RT-PCR with HTBI primers amplified the TCR CDR3 region. TCRdb passed the multiplex PCR reads through MiXCR, listing each CDR3 protein once. The sample has hundreds of thousands of distinct CDR3 sequences, under 45% seen once; the top ten hold roughly 30%. The sequencing input was blood. These TCRs come from a woman aged 40 to 55 with Graves' hyperthyroidism.

This chain's CDR3 is CASSERGDGGTQYF. The CDR3 coding sequence is TGTGCCAGCAGTGAGCGGGGCGACGGGGGGACCCAGTACTTC. This chain connects TRBV2 to TRBJ2-5; a weak D match, TRBD2 (6 bases). Germline V gives CDR1 SNHLY, CDR2 FYNNEI. Trimming pared 3 bases from V and 7 bases from J, leaving 15 bases between. This CDR3 is built from 14 residues. The full variable domain, its missing parts supplied by reference TRBV2 and TRBJ2-5, is EPEVTQTPSHQVTQMGQEVILRCVPISNHLYFYWYRQILGQKVEFLVSFYNNEISEKSEIFDDQFSVERPDGSNFTLKIRSTKLEDSAMYFCASSERGDGGTQYFGPGTRLLVL.

This chain connects TRBV6-5 to TRBJ1-2; no definite D call. V lost 7 bases and J lost 0, with 12 bases in between. The CDR3 has 14 residues. Germline loops: CDR1 MNHEY, CDR2 SVGAGI. In nucleotides, the CDR3 is TGTGCCAGCACCCCCCGGGAAGCTAACTATGGCTACACCTTC. It encodes CASTPREANYGYTF.

The gene calls are TRBV7-9 and TRBJ2-5, with D possibly TRBD2 on 5 matching bases. V lost 3 bases to trimming and J lost 4 bases, with 12 bases between them. The V gene's germline CDR1 is SEHNR and CDR2 FQNEAQ (reference sequence). The CDR3 loop spans 14 amino acids. As DNA, the CDR3 is TGTGCCAGCAGCTTCGGACCCCGGGGAGAGACCCAGTACTTC. The encoded protein is CASSFGPRGETQYF.

The sample holds many counts of this clonotype. V is TRBV20-1 and J is TRBJ1-1; D call uncertain. Trimming removed 3 bases at V and 3 bases at J, with 11 bases between. CDR3 length equals 13 residues. Germline V gene data show CDR1 as DFQATT and CDR2 as SNEGSKA (reference sequence). In DNA form, the CDR3 reads TGCAGTGCTAGTTCGGTGGGATACACTGAAGCTTTCTTT. Its translation: CSASSVGYTEAFF.

The chain couples TRBV29-1 to TRBJ1-5, with D perhaps TRBD1 (5 bases). CDR1 is SQVTM, CDR2 ANQGSEA, per germline. This CDR3 has 12 amino acids. Deletions cut 8 bases from V and 4 bases from J, with 12 bases between. The CDR3 DNA reads as TGCAGCCAAGGCAGGGCTAATCAGCCCCAGCATTTT. Translating gives CSQGRANQPQHF.

In its sample, this clonotype was seen many times. J is TRBJ2-7 and V is TRBV2, with D hard to call. V gave up 3 bases and J gave up 5 bases, with 5 bases separating them. Germline CDR1 and CDR2: SNHLY and FYNNEI. CDR3 size: 11 residues. DNA of the CDR3: TGTGCCAGCAGTGAGATAGACGAGCAGTACTTC. This encodes CASSEIDEQYF.

The rearrangement uses TRBV6-5 and TRBJ1-6, with D unclear. This CDR3 spans 15 amino acids. In germline, CDR1 is MNHEY, CDR2 SVGAGI. The germline V and J ends were trimmed by 0 bases and 8 bases, with 11 bases remaining between them. CDR3 protein: CASSYSTPDHSPLHF. The DNA for the CDR3 is TGTGCCAGCAGTTACTCGACTCCCGACCATTCACCCCTCCACTTT.

Worth noting for this clonotype: The DNA is left out, because the CDR3 cannot be placed on it with certainty; the CDR3 is given as TCRdb lists it. The CDR3 here is CASSFYICSARDPTLYGYTF. V is TRBV7-2 and J is TRBJ1-2. Inclusive of both ends, the CDR3 amounts to 20 amino acids. The germline V gene has CDR1 SGHTA and CDR2 FQGNSA.

This clonotype came up a few times. V and J are TRBV9 and TRBJ1-2; no reliable D call. Trimming removed 3 bases from V and 0 bases from J, with 9 bases in between. The CDR3 spans 14 residues. CDR1 is SGDLS, CDR2 YYNGEE, per germline. The CDR3 sequence: CASSGAGTNYGYTF. DNA for the CDR3: TGTGCCAGCAGCGGAGCCGGAACTAACTATGGCTACACCTTC.

V gene TRBV19 combines with J gene TRBJ1-2, with 11 bases identical to TRBD1. The CDR3 spans 15 residues. The trim removed 4 bases at V and 7 bases at J, leaving 8 bases unmatched. Germline CDR1 LNHDA, CDR2 SQIVND (reference sequence). The CDR3 sequence is CASSTGQGALCGYTF. The CDR3 bases are TGTGCCAGTAGTACAGGACAGGGGGCCTTGTGTGGCTACACCTTC.

The genes are TRBV7-8 and TRBJ1-2; weak D call: TRBD1 (5 bases). Trimming left V 3 bases short and J 4 bases short, with 15 bases between. There are 15 residues in the CDR3. The germline V gene has CDR1 SGHVS and CDR2 FQNEAQ. CDR3 in amino acids: CASSLRGEGSYGYTF. CDR3 coding DNA: TGTGCCAGCAGCTTGCGGGGGGAGGGGTCCTATGGCTACACCTTC.

This clonotype was seen ten or more times. CDR3 protein: CASSPPGPLGYTF. The CDR3 bases are TGTGCCAGTAGTCCTCCGGGTCCCCTAGGCTACACCTTC. V gene TRBV19 combines with J gene TRBJ1-2; D unclear. Trimming took off 5 bases at V and 8 bases at J, with 15 bases between the two ends. Germline V gene lookup returns CDR1 LNHDA and CDR2 SQIVND (reference sequence). The CDR3 covers 13 residues.

This clonotype was seen ten or more times. This sequence joins TRBV5-6 and TRBJ1-6; D perhaps matches TRBD1 (5 bases). Trimming removed 3 bases at V and 13 bases at J, with 17 bases between. The CDR3 spans 14 residues. CDR1 is SGHDT and CDR2 is YYEEEE in the germline V gene. The CDR3 bases are TGTGCCAGCAGCTGGGTCGACCAGGGAACCCCCCTCCACTTT. As protein: CASSWVDQGTPLHF.

V gene TRBV15 combines with J gene TRBJ2-1; D perhaps matches TRBD1 (5 bases). Germline values: CDR1 LNHNV, CDR2 YYDKDF (reference sequence). V was trimmed by 1 base and J by 6 bases, leaving 13 bases between them. The CDR3 has 15 residues. In nucleotides, the CDR3 is TGTGCCACCAGCAGAGGAGAGACAGCAGGCAATGAGCAGTTCTTC. It is translated as CATSRGETAGNEQFF.

This clonotype has more than one count but fewer than ten. The chain is built from TRBV29-1 and TRBJ1-2, with D possibly TRBD1 on 5 matching bases. The CDR3 runs 15 residues. V was shortened by 7 bases and J by 6 bases, with 24 bases between the two germline ends. Germline V gene lookup returns CDR1 SQVTM and CDR2 ANQGSEA. The CDR3 nucleotides read TGCAGCGCAGGGTCCTGGGGCCAGGCGGGAGATGGCTACACCTTC. The encoded protein is CSAGSWGQAGDGYTF. Filled out from reference TRBV29-1 and TRBJ1-2, the complete variable domain reads SAVISQKPSRDICQRGTSLTIQCQVDSQVTMMFWYRQQPGQSLTLIATANQGSEATYESGFVIDKFPISRPNLTFSTLTVSNMSPEDSSIYLCSAGSWGQAGDGYTFGSGTRLTVV.

The rearrangement uses TRBV5-1 and TRBJ2-3, with D unclear. CDR1 and CDR2 from the germline V gene are SGHRS and YFSETQ. Trimming removed 7 bases at V and 2 bases at J, with 11 bases between. This CDR3 is built from 13 residues. The CDR3 is CASCPENTDTQYF. CDR3 DNA: TGCGCCAGCTGCCCGGAAAACACAGATACGCAGTATTTT.

As to this clonotype: One end of the junction varies from germline; a read error may be responsible. The rearrangement links TRBV25-1 to TRBJ2-5, with a weak D call TRBD1 (6 bases). The CDR3 consists of 18 residues. Germline CDR1 is MGHDK and CDR2 is SYGVNS. The CDR3 DNA follows: TGCGCCAGCAGCCAAGATTGGGCAGGGGCCAAGCCCTTACAGACCCAGTACTTC. Translation gives CASSQDWAGAKPLQTQYF.

On this clonotype itself: At one of its ends the junction is not consistent with the germline gene, which may arise from a read error. The chain recombines TRBV7-9 with TRBJ2-7; D is undetermined. CDR1 and CDR2 (germline): SEHNR, FQNEAQ (reference sequence). CDR3 size: 13 residues. CDR3 bases: TGTGCCAGCAGCTTAGCGACCTCTTACGAGCAGCACTTC. Protein sequence: CASSLATSYEQHF.

This clonotype was detected ten times or more. The chain has TRBV10-3 and TRBJ1-1; D not certain. Germline values: CDR1 ENHRY, CDR2 SYGVKD. CDR3 length: 15 amino acids. Trimming cost V 1 base and J 3 bases, with 12 bases left between them. This CDR3 is CAISELDNGYTEAFF. DNA for the CDR3: TGTGCCATCAGTGAGTTAGATAACGGCTACACTGAAGCTTTCTTT.

This clonotype was detected ten times or more. The gene calls are TRBV29-1 and TRBJ1-4; 7 nucleotides agree with TRBD1. The CDR3 totals 13 residues. The germline V gene has CDR1 SQVTM and CDR2 ANQGSEA. Trimming removed 3 bases from V and 8 bases from J; junction bases left unmatched: 6. As DNA, the CDR3 is TGCAGCGTTGAGGAGGGGGCGGGGGAAAAACTGTTTTTT. This codes for CSVEEGAGEKLFF.

This clonotype was seen ten or more times. A junction boundary mismatches the germline segment, possibly from a read error. This chain connects TRBV5-1 to TRBJ2-2; D remains ambiguous. Germline V gene data show CDR1 as SGHRS and CDR2 as YFSETQ. This CDR3 spans 12 amino acids. CDR3 bases: TGTGCCAGCCGTGAGAACACCGGGGAGCTGTTTTTT. It yields the protein CASRENTGELFF.

The V gene is TRBV6-2 or TRBV6-3, the J gene TRBJ2-7; D not resolved. Germline V gene lookup returns CDR1 MNHEY and CDR2 SVGEGT. The length of the CDR3 is 13 residues. Trimming pared 7 bases from V and 4 bases from J, leaving 14 bases between. DNA for the CDR3: TGTGCCAGCACTCTTACAAAAGAGTACGAGCAGTACTTC. This gives the protein CASTLTKEYEQYF.

About this clonotype itself: An end of the junction does not agree with germline; a read error may underlie this. The chain uses TRBV7-2 and TRBJ1-3; TRBD1 matches 7 bases. The CDR3 loop spans 17 amino acids. Germline V gene lookup returns CDR1 SGHTA and CDR2 FQGNSA. CDR3 sequence: CASSQEVGQSSGNTIYF. CDR3 nucleotides: TGCGCCAGCAGCCAAGAAGTGGGACAGAGCTCTGGAAACACCATATATTTT.